What follows are 21 T cell receptor beta chains derived from one specimen sequenced in a study of neoadjuvant nivolumab and ipilimumab in lung cancer. Produced via immunoSEQ multiplex PCR; TCRdb's table is partial and in-frame only. The data contain some 29,000 clones, approximately 86% of them seen just once; the ten biggest clones take up roughly 5%. The sequences come from tumor tissue, collected after neoadjuvant nivolumab, alone or with ipilimumab, at or shortly before surgery. These receptors all come from an adult with non-small cell lung cancer.

This chain uses TRBV6-1 with TRBJ1-3; 7 bases line up with TRBD1. The CDR3 length is 13 residues. Germline values: CDR1 MNHNS, CDR2 SASEGT. Losses at the gene ends were 5 bases for V and 7 bases for J; bases not matched to a gene: 5. CDR3 loop: CASSPQGGNTIYF. CDR3 DNA: TGTGCCAGCAGTCCGCAGGGGGGTAACACCATATATTTT.

This clone is labeled as medium-sized. This rearrangement joins TRBV7-9 to TRBJ1-1; 7 positions agree with TRBD1. Germline assignment: CDR1 SEHNR and CDR2 FQNEAQ (reference sequence). J gave up 3 bases and V 3 bases, and 10 bases lay outside the gene matches. The CDR3 has 16 residues. Here the CDR3 DNA reads TGTGCCAGCAGCTTCCCCCAGGGGGGGTTTGACACTGAAGCTTTCTTT. The encoded protein is CASSFPQGGFDTEAFF. The full variable domain, its missing parts supplied by reference TRBV7-9 and TRBJ1-1, is DTGVSQNPRHKITKRGQNVTFRCDPISEHNRLYWYRQTLGQGPEFLTYFQNEAQLEKSRLLSDRFSAERPKGSFSTLEIQRTEQGDSAMYLCASSFPQGGFDTEAFFGQGTRLTVV.

The chain carries TRBV28 and TRBJ1-4, with D hard to call. Trimming took 0 bases from V and 3 from J, leaving 5 bases between them. This CDR3 spans 14 amino acids. The V gene's germline CDR1 is MDHEN and CDR2 SYDVKM. The CDR3 here is CASSLWASNEKLFF. The CDR3 DNA is TGTGCCAGCAGTTTATGGGCCTCTAATGAAAAACTGTTTTTT.

The rearrangement joins TRBV4-1 to TRBJ1-1; 9 bases agree with TRBD1. V lost 7 bases and J lost 5; bases outside the gene matches: 5. Germline V gene sequence: CDR1 MGHRA, CDR2 YSYEKL. The CDR3 spans 13 residues. CDR3 protein: CASTVDRGTEAFF. CDR3 sequence (DNA): TGCGCCAGCACCGTCGACAGGGGGACTGAAGCTTTCTTT.

The chain has TRBV6-5 and TRBJ1-4, with D perhaps TRBD1 (5 bases). V was trimmed by 8 bases and J by 6 bases, leaving 13 bases between them. This CDR3 contains 13 residues. Per the germline V gene, CDR1 is MNHEY and CDR2 is SVGAGI. The CDR3 nucleotides are TGTGCCAGCCAGACACTGGGGGATGAAAAACTGTTTTTT. It is translated as CASQTLGDEKLFF.

The chain links TRBV6-6 to TRBJ2-1; 9 nucleotides align to TRBD1. V was pared by 4 bases and J by 8 bases, with 9 bases of the junction left unmatched. Germline V gene lookup returns CDR1 MNHNY and CDR2 SVGAGI (reference sequence). The CDR3 is made up of 15 amino acids. The CDR3 reads CASSLAGTGMDEQFF. The CDR3 region has the DNA TGTGCCAGCAGTTTGGCCGGGACAGGGATGGATGAGCAGTTCTTC.

V is TRBV5-4 and J is TRBJ2-1; 8 nucleotides align to TRBD1. Unmatched junction bases numbered 7, after V lost 3 bases and J lost 5 bases. Germline V gene data show CDR1 as SGHNT and CDR2 as YYREEE (reference sequence). The CDR3 sequence is 15 residues long. CDR3 sequence: CASSWTGRGNNEQFF. The DNA of the CDR3 is TGTGCCAGCAGCTGGACAGGGAGAGGGAACAATGAGCAGTTCTTC.

The rearrangement uses TRBV28 and TRBJ2-7; 10 nucleotides line up with TRBD2. This CDR3 is built from 17 residues. Germline V gene sequence: CDR1 MDHEN, CDR2 SYDVKM. Trimming took 2 bases from V and 9 from J; bases not matched to a gene: 16. The CDR3 is CASSLISGVAGGRGQYF. The CDR3 nucleotides read TGTGCCAGCAGTTTAATATCCGGGGTAGCGGGGGGCCGCGGGCAGTACTTC.

This chain connects TRBV6-6 to TRBJ2-2; a possible D gene is TRBD1 (5 bases). Trimming stripped 7 bases from V and 4 bases from J, with 16 bases between. CDR3 length: 15 residues. The V gene's germline CDR1 is MNHNY and CDR2 SVGAGI (reference sequence). The CDR3 DNA reads as TGTGCCAGCAAAGGACGACAGAGACTCACCGGGGAGCTGTTTTTT. This codes for CASKGRQRLTGELFF.

The V call is TRBV5-1, the J call TRBJ2-1; D not resolved. Germline CDR1 and CDR2: SGHRS and YFSETQ. The V end was cut by 0 bases, the J end by 6 bases, with 10 bases between. The CDR3 spans 14 residues. The CDR3 here is CASSLERVGNEQFF. The CDR3 nucleotides are TGCGCCAGCAGCTTGGAAAGGGTGGGCAATGAGCAGTTCTTC. The full variable domain, in which reference TRBV5-1 and TRBJ2-1 provide the parts outside the CDR3, is KAGVTQTPRYLIKTRGQQVTLSCSPISGHRSVSWYQQTPGQGLQFLFEYFSETQRNKGNFPGRFSGRQFSNSRSEMNVSTLELGDSALYLCASSLERVGNEQFFGPGTRLTVL.

The chain employs TRBV7-2 and TRBJ2-2; D might be TRBD2 (5 bases). V was shortened by 1 base and J by 5 bases, with 8 bases between the two germline ends. This CDR3 spans 14 amino acids. CDR1 and CDR2 (germline): SGHTA, FQGNSA. The CDR3 protein is CASSLDSGTGELFF. CDR3 coding DNA: TGTGCCAGCAGCTTAGATTCGGGAACCGGGGAGCTGTTTTTT. The full variable domain, its missing parts supplied by reference TRBV7-2 and TRBJ2-2, is GAGVSQSPSNKVTEKGKDVELRCDPISGHTALYWYRQSLGQGLEFLIYFQGNSAPDKSGLPSDRFSAERTGGSVSTLTIQRTQQEDSAVYLCASSLDSGTGELFFGEGSRLTVL.

The table lists this clone with a count of one. The chain has TRBV18 and TRBJ1-2; 8 positions match TRBD1. This CDR3 comprises 12 residues. V shed 4 bases, J shed 8 bases, and the junction held 3 bases outside the gene matches. Germline lookup yields CDR1 KGHSH and CDR2 LQKENI. This CDR3 reads CASSLDRAGYTF. The CDR3 DNA reads as TGTGCCAGCTCACTGGACAGGGCAGGCTACACCTTC.

The chain recombines TRBV28 with TRBJ1-5; 11 nucleotides align to TRBD1. The V gene end was trimmed by 6 bases and the J gene end by 6 bases; junction bases not matched to a gene: 10. Germline V gene sequence: CDR1 MDHEN, CDR2 SYDVKM. CDR3 length equals 16 residues. The CDR3 sequence: CASRPEGQGAIQPQHF. CDR3 nucleotide sequence: TGTGCCAGCAGACCCGAAGGACAGGGGGCTATTCAGCCCCAGCATTTT. The full variable domain, with the rest looked up from reference TRBV28 and TRBJ1-5, is DVKVTQSSRYLVKRTGEKVFLECVQDMDHENMFWYRQDPGLGLRLIYFSYDVKMKEKGDIPEGYSVSREKKERFSLILESASTNQTSMYLCASRPEGQGAIQPQHFGDGTRLSIL.

The gene calls are TRBV7-2 and TRBJ1-6; 7 bases agree with TRBD1. V gave up 5 bases and J gave up 9 bases; unmatched junction bases: 10. CDR1 SGHTA and CDR2 FQGNSA come from the germline V gene. The CDR3 contains 15 residues. The chain's CDR3 is CASSQDRSGGSPLHF. CDR3 nucleotides: TGTGCCAGCAGCCAGGACAGGTCGGGGGGTTCACCCCTCCACTTT.

V gene TRBV7-2 combines with J gene TRBJ2-1, with TRBD2 as a possible D gene (7 bases). The CDR3 contains 15 residues. CDR1 and CDR2 (germline): SGHTA, FQGNSA. V was clipped by 3 bases and J by 5 bases, with 14 bases between them. The CDR3 is CASSLGGASHNEQFF. CDR3 nucleotides: TGTGCCAGCAGCTTGGGGGGGGCAAGTCACAATGAGCAGTTCTTC.

J is TRBJ2-7 and V is TRBV6-1; 10 positions agree with TRBD1. In germline, CDR1 is MNHNS, CDR2 SASEGT. V trimming: 5 bases; J trimming: 4 bases; junction bases outside the gene matches: 8. CDR3 length: 15 amino acids. The CDR3 coding sequence is TGTGCCAGCAGTAAGAAAGGACAGGGGGAGTACGAGCAGTACTTC. Translating gives CASSKKGQGEYEQYF.

The CDR3 region has the DNA TGTGCCAGCTCAACGGCGACAGGGTCGGTGGGCAATCAGCCCCAGCATTTT. It yields the protein CASSTATGSVGNQPQHF. The V gene is TRBV18, the J gene TRBJ1-5; 7 bases agree with TRBD1. Germline CDR1 and CDR2: KGHSH and LQKENI. The CDR3 covers 17 residues. Losses at the gene ends were 5 bases for V and 2 bases for J; bases not matched to a gene: 12. Using reference TRBV18 and TRBJ1-5 for the parts outside the CDR3, the full variable domain is NAGVMQNPRHLVRRRGQEARLRCSPMKGHSHVYWYRQLPEEGLKFMVYLQKENIIDESGMPKERFSAEFPKEGPSILRIQQVVRGDSAAYFCASSTATGSVGNQPQHFGDGTRLSIL.

The chain links TRBV5-1 to TRBJ2-7; 9 bases align to TRBD1. The ends lost 6 bases at V and 3 bases at J; junction bases unmatched: 7. Germline V gives CDR1 SGHRS, CDR2 YFSETQ. This CDR3 comprises 14 residues. The CDR3 spells CASMTGTGSYEQYF. CDR3 in DNA: TGCGCCAGCATGACCGGGACAGGGAGCTACGAGCAGTACTTC.

Here the CDR3 reads CASRGDSSEQFF. Written as DNA, the CDR3 is TGTGCCAGCAGGGGGGACAGCTCTGAGCAGTTCTTC. The V call is TRBV2, the J call TRBJ2-1; the match to TRBD1 covers 7 bases. V trimming: 6 bases; J trimming: 9 bases; junction bases outside the gene matches: 5. The CDR3 length is 12 residues. CDR1 is SNHLY and CDR2 is FYNNEI in the germline V gene.

The CDR3 loop reads CSVLGTSGNPYEQYF. In DNA form, the CDR3 reads TGCAGCGTTCTTGGGACTAGCGGGAACCCATACGAGCAGTACTTC. The chain has TRBV29-1 and TRBJ2-7; TRBD2 aligns across 13 bases. The CDR3 is made up of 15 amino acids. CDR1 SQVTM and CDR2 ANQGSEA come from the germline V gene. V was clipped by 5 bases and J by 4 bases; unmatched bases: 8.

V is TRBV7-9 and J is TRBJ2-2; possible D gene TRBD1, 5 bases. This CDR3 has 14 residues. Germline V gene data show CDR1 as SEHNR and CDR2 as FQNEAQ (reference sequence). V lost 2 bases and J lost 4, with 8 bases in between. Here the CDR3 reads CASSLQGSTGELFF. The CDR3 nucleotides read TGTGCCAGCAGCTTACAGGGTTCCACCGGGGAGCTGTTTTTT.